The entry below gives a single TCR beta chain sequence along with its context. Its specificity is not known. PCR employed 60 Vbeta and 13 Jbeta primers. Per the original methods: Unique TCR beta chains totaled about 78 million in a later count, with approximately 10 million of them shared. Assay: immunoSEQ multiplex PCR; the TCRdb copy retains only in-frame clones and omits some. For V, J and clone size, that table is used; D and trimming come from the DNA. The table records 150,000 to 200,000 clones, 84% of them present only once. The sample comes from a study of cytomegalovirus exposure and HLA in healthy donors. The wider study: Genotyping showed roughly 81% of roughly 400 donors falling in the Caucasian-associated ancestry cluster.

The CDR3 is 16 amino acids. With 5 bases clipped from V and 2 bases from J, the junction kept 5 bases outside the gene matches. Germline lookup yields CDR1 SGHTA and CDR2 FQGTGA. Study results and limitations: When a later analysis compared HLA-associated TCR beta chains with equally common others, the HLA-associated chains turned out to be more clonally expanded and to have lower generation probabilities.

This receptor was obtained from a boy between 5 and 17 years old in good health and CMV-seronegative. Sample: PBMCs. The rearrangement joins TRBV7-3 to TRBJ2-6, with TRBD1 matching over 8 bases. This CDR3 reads CASSPRQGTGANVLTF. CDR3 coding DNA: TGTGCCAGCAGCCCCCGACAGGGGACTGGGGCCAACGTCCTGACTTTC.